This T cell receptor beta chain was captured in a study of T cells in women clearing cervical HPV infection. Study background: HLA type stays a possible confounder, typing being limited. Whole-study findings and limits: TRBV6-7 relative abundance averaged approximately 0.11% in cases and 0.15% to 0.2% in controls.

This CDR3 has 18 residues. V lost 0 bases to trimming and J lost 1 base, with 19 bases between them. Germline CDR1 is SGHRS and CDR2 is YFSETQ. Genomic DNA, averaging about 1,200 ng per sample, yielded TCR beta CDR3 via immunoSEQ. Assay used: immunoSEQ multiplex PCR; TCRdb lists only in-frame clones, some missing. The listing records tens of thousands of clones. A note on this clone: Its target is not known. The read halts 3 residues ahead of the CDR3 end, with the missing end drawn from the germline J gene.

Sequencing was done on a sample of blood buffy coat. This chain links TRBV5-1 with TRBJ1-1; D perhaps matches TRBD1 (6 bases). The clonotype comes from a woman aged 18 to 75 with a cervical HPV16 infection that either progressed to CIN3+ or cleared (not recorded which). This chain's CDR3 is CASSLVGRGAVTNTEAFF. The CDR3 bases that were read are TGCGCCAGCAGCTTGGTGGGCAGGGGAGCCGTAACGAACACTGAA. Together with reference TRBV5-1 and TRBJ1-1, the CDR3 gives the full variable domain: KAGVTQTPRYLIKTRGQQVTLSCSPISGHRSVSWYQQTPGQGLQFLFEYFSETQRNKGNFPGRFSGRQFSNSRSEMNVSTLELGDSALYLCASSLVGRGAVTNTEAFFGQGTRLTVV.